The clone carrying this TCR beta chain was counted at least ten times. The target antigen is unknown. This sample stems from a study of T cell repertoires in cytomegalovirus infection. Study overall: Public TCR beta signatures indicated both CMV infection and matching HLA type.

TCRdb used MiXCR to reprocess the reads, holding one entry per CDR3 protein. The table has approximately 76,000 distinct CDR3 sequences, around 3.5% seen once. The V gene's germline CDR1 is SGHVS and CDR2 FQNEAQ. The CDR3 contains 15 residues. The ends were cut back, 3 bases at V and 4 bases at J, with 15 bases in the middle. General study findings and limits: Ex vivo responses were dominated by HLA-C-restricted CMV-specific TCR beta clonotypes. Cumulative frequency of public TCR beta families picked out carriers of CMV plus the relevant HLA.

The chain carries TRBV7-8 and TRBJ1-2, with unresolved D. Material for sequencing was PBMCs. This TCR was sampled from a human donor in good health (CMV status not recorded). Some clones in this sample may be carry-over from other donors' samples. This CDR3 is CASSFGPTGGYGYTF. CDR3 nucleotide sequence: TGTGCCAGCAGCTTCGGACCGACTGGAGGCTATGGCTACACCTTC.